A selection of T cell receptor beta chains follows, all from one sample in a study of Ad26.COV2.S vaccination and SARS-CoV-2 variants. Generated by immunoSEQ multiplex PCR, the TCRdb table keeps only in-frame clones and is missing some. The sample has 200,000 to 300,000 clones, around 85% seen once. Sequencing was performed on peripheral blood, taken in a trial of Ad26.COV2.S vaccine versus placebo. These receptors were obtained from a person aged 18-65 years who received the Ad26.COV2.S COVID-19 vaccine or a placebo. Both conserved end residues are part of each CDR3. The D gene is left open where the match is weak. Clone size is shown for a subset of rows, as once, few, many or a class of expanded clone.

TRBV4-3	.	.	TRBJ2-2	CASSQAARRNTGELFF	TGCGCCAGCAGCCAAGCGGCTCGGCGTAATACCGGGGAGCTGTTTTTT
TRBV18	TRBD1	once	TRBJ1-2	CASSPGQGARGYTF	TGTGCCAGCTCACCAGGACAGGGGGCACGAGGCTACACCTTC
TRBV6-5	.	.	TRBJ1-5	CASSLGFGQPQHF	TGTGCCAGCAGCCTAGGGTTCGGGCAGCCCCAGCATTTT
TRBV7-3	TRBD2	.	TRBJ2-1	CASSLQGGRDYNEQFF	TGTGCCAGCAGCTTACAAGGCGGGCGGGACTATAATGAGCAGTTCTTC
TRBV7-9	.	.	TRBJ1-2	CASSLSVPDGYTF	TGTGCCAGCAGCTTATCGGTTCCGGATGGCTACACCTTC
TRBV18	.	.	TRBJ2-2	CASSWTENTGELFF	TGTGCCAGCTCTTGGACAGAGAACACCGGGGAGCTGTTTTTT
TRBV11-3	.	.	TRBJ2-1	CASSPSRGGVNNEQFF	TGTGCCAGCAGCCCCAGTCGAGGGGGAGTGAACAATGAGCAGTTCTTC
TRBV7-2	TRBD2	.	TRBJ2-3	CASSLSGGIDTQYF	TGTGCCAGCAGCTTGAGCGGGGGAATAGATACGCAGTATTTT
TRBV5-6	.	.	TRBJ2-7	CASSLGAPYEQYF	TGTGCCAGCAGCTTGGGGGCTCCCTACGAGCAGTACTTC
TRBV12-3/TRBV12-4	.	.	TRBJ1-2	CASSQGLWNGYTF	TGTGCCAGCAGTCAGGGACTCTGGAATGGCTACACCTTC
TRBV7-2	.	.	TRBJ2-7	CASSLVSGQTYEQYF	TGTGCCAGCAGCTTAGTTTCCGGACAGACCTACGAGCAGTACTTC
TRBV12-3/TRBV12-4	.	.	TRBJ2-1	CASSSSVEQFF	TGTGCCAGCAGTTCTAGCGTTGAGCAGTTCTTC
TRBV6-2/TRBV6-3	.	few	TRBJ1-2	CASSYSTGPRGDGYTF	TGTGCCAGCAGTTACTCCACCGGTCCCAGGGGCGATGGCTACACCTTC
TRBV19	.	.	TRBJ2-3	CASSTLKTASSTDTQYF	TGTGCCAGTAGTACGCTAAAGACGGCTTCTAGCACAGATACGCAGTATTTT
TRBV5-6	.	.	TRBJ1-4	CASSLRVTNEKLFF	TGTGCCAGCAGCTTAAGGGTTACTAATGAAAAACTGTTTTTT
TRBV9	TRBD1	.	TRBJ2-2	CASSQDRVSSGELFF	TGTGCCAGCAGCCAGGACAGGGTATCGTCCGGGGAGCTGTTTTTT
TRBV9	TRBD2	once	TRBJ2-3	CASSVDRTSGTDTQYF	TGTGCCAGCAGCGTAGACCGGACTAGCGGCACAGATACGCAGTATTTT
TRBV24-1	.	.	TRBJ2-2	CATSDPVGSALNTGELFF	TGTGCCACCAGTGATCCGGTCGGTAGCGCATTAAACACCGGGGAGCTGTTTTTT
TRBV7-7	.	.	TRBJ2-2	CASSPLTGAGELFF	TGTGCCAGCAGCCCCCTTACAGGCGCCGGGGAGCTGTTTTTT
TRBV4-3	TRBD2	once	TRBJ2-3	CASSQTGREGSPDTQYF	TGCGCCAGCAGTCAAACCGGGCGGGAGGGATCACCAGATACGCAGTATTTT
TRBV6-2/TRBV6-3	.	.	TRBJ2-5	CASSRRERGETQYF	TGTGCCAGCAGTAGACGGGAGAGGGGAGAGACCCAGTACTTC
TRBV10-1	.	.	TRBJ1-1	CASSGHPAGYLNTEAFF	TGCGCCAGCAGTGGGCACCCTGCAGGGTATCTGAACACTGAAGCTTTCTTT
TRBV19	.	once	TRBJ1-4	CASNRGAAEKLFF	TGTGCCAGTAATCGGGGAGCTGCTGAAAAACTGTTTTTT
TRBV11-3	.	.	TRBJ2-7	CASSLMGSRQGWPYEQYF	TGTGCCAGCAGCTTAATGGGCTCCAGGCAGGGGTGGCCCTACGAGCAGTACTTC
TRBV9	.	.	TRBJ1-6	CASSVGRVQSPLHF	TGTGCCAGCAGCGTAGGGAGGGTGCAGTCACCCCTCCACTTT
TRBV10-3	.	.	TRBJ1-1	CAISDGGQGVAFF	TGTGCCATCAGTGACGGGGGGCAGGGAGTAGCTTTCTTT
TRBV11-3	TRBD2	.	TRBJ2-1	CASSSGLAGIDEQFF	TGTGCCAGCAGCTCGGGACTAGCGGGAATCGATGAGCAGTTCTTC
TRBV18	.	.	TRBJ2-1	CASSLLISSYNEQFF	TGTGCCAGCTCTCTCCTTATTAGCTCCTACAATGAGCAGTTCTTC
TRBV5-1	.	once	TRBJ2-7	CASSSTDFGYEQYF	TGCGCCAGCAGCTCGACAGATTTTGGGTACGAGCAGTACTTC
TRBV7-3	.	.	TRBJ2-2	CASPGTGELFF	TGTGCCAGCCCCGGGACCGGGGAGCTGTTTTTT
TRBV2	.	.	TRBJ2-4	CASSEQRQGNIQYF	TGTGCCAGCAGTGAACAGAGGCAGGGGAACATTCAGTACTTC